This T cell receptor beta chain was sequenced in a study of T cell responses to AZD1222 COVID-19 vaccine. The CDR3 runs 14 residues. V shed 4 bases and J 8 bases; nucleotides not matched to a gene: 3. CDR1 and CDR2 (germline): SGHAT, FQDESV (reference sequence). The table came from immunoSEQ multiplex PCR; TCRdb's copy has only in-frame clones and leaves some out. The sample yields approximately 100,000 clones, roughly 91% seen once. The chain employs TRBV11-1 and TRBJ2-1, with TRBD1 matching over 12 bases. The material sequenced was peripheral blood, taken on day 0 of AZD1222 vaccination. This TCR was sampled from an adult in good health. CDR3 DNA: TGTGCCAGCAGCTCCGGGACAGGGGGCGATGAGCAGTTCTTC. Translating it yields CASSSGTGGDEQFF.